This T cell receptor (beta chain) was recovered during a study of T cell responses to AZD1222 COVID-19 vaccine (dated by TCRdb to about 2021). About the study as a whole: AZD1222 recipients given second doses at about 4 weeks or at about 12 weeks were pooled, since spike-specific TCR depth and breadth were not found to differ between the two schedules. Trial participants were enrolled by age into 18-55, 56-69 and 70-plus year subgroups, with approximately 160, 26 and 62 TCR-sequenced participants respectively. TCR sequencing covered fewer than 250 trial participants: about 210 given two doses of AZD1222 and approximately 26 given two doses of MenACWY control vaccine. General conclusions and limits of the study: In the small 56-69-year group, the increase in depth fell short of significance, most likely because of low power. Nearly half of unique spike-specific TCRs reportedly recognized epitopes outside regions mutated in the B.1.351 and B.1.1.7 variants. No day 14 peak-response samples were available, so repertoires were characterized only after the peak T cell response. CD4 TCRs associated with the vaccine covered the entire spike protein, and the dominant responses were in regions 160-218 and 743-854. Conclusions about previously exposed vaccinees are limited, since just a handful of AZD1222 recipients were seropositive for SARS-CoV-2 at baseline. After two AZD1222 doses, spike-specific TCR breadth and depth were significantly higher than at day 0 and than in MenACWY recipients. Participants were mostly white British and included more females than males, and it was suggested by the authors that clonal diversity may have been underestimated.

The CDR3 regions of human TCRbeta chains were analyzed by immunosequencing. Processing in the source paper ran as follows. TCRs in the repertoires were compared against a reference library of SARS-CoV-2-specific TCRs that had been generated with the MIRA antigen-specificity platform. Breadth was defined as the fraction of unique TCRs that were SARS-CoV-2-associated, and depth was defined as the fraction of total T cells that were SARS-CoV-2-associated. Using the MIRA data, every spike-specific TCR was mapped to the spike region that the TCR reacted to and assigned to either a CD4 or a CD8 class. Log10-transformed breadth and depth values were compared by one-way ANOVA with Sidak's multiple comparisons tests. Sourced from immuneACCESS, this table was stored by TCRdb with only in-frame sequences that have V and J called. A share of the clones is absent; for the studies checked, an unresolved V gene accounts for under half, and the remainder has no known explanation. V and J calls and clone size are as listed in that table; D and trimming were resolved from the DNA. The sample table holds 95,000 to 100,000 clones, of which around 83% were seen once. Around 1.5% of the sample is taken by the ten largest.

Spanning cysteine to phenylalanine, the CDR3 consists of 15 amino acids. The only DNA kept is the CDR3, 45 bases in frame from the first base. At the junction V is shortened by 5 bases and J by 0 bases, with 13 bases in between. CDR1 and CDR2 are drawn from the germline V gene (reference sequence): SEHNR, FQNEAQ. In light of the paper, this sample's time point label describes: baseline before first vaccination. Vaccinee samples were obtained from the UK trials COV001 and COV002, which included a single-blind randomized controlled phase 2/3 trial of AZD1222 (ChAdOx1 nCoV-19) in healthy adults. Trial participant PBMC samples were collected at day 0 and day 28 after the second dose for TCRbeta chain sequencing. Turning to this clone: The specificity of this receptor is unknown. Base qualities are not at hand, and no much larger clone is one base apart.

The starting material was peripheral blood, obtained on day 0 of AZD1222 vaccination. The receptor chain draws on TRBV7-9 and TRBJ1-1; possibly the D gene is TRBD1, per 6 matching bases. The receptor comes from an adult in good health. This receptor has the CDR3 CASSAQQGMNTEAFF. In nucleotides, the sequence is TGTGCCAGCAGCGCCCAACAGGGAATGAACACTGAAGCTTTCTTT.